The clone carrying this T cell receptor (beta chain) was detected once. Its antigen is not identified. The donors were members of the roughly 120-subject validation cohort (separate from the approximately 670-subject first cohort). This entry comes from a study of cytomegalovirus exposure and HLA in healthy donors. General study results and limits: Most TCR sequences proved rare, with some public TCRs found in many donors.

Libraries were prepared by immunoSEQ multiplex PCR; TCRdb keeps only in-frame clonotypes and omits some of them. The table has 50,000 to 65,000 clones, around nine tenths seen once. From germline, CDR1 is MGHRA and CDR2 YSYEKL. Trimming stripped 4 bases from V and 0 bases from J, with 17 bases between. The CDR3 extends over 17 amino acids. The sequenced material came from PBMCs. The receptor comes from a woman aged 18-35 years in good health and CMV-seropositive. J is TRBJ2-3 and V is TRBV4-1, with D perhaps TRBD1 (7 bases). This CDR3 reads CASSPKQGGLSTDTQYF. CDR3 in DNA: TGCGCCAGCAGCCCAAAGCAGGGGGGCCTTAGCACAGATACGCAGTATTTT.